This T cell receptor beta chain was captured in a study of blood T cell repertoires in COVID-19. Produced via immunoSEQ multiplex PCR; TCRdb's table is partial and in-frame only. The sample has around 190,000 clones, roughly nine tenths seen once. Germline assignment: CDR1 SGHNT and CDR2 YYREEE (reference sequence). The CDR3 is 14 amino acids. V was clipped by 5 bases and J by 3 bases; unmatched bases: 6. This rearrangement joins TRBV5-4 to TRBJ1-1; 8 bases map to TRBD1. Sequences were obtained from peripheral blood. The clonotype comes from a man aged 18-30 years who had recovered from COVID-19. The CDR3 sequence is CASRLTDRDTEAFF. The CDR3 nucleotides read TGTGCCAGCAGGCTAACGGACAGGGACACTGAAGCTTTCTTT. Complete variable domain (other parts from reference TRBV5-4 and TRBJ1-1): ETGVTQSPTHLIKTRGQQVTLRCSSQSGHNTVSWYQQALGQGPQFIFQYYREEENGRGNFPPRFSGLQFPNYSSELNVNALELDDSALYLCASRLTDRDTEAFFGQGTRLTVV.